Shown below are 25 T cell receptor beta chains from a single sample sequenced in a study of shared clonotypes between healthy human individuals. Data came from immunoSEQ multiplex PCR; TCRdb stores just in-frame clones and leaves some out. This sample has about 1,800,000 clones, with about 94% found just once. CD45RO-negative CD8 cells positively selected for CCR7 made up the naive population, which excluded terminally differentiated effector memory CD45RA+ cells. The sample was naive CD8+ T cells sorted from blood. The receptors shown here come from a man between 18 and 29 years old in good health.

The J gene is TRBJ1-5, the V gene TRBV7-9, with D possibly matching TRBD1 (6 bases). Trimming shortened V by 5 bases and J by 0 bases, and 17 bases separated the two germline ends. This CDR3 contains 17 residues. From germline, CDR1 is SEHNR and CDR2 FQNEAQ (reference sequence). The CDR3 loop reads CASSQQTGSYSNQPQHF. CDR3 DNA: TGTGCCAGCAGCCAACAGACAGGAAGCTATAGCAATCAGCCCCAGCATTTT.

The chain links TRBV27 to TRBJ2-7; tentative D call: TRBD2 (6 bases). With 5 bases removed from V and 3 bases from J, the gap between germline ends came to 17 bases. Germline V lookup: CDR1 MNHEY, CDR2 SMNVEV (reference sequence). The CDR3 has 15 residues. CDR3 residues: CASSLRLDGDYEQYF. In nucleotides, the CDR3 is TGTGCCAGCAGTCTCAGACTAGACGGGGACTACGAGCAGTACTTC.

The table lists this clone with a few counts. J is TRBJ2-6 and V is TRBV13, with D possibly TRBD1 on 5 matching bases. This CDR3 region has 14 residues. V was trimmed by 2 bases and J by 5 bases, leaving 7 bases between them. Germline V lookup: CDR1 PRHDT, CDR2 FYEKMQ (reference sequence). For the CDR3, the DNA is TGTGCCAGCAGCTTACAGGGCTGGGCCAACGTCCTGACTTTC. It is translated as CASSLQGWANVLTF.

The chain is built from TRBV6-5 and TRBJ2-3; D perhaps matches TRBD1 (6 bases). The germline V gene has CDR1 MNHEY and CDR2 SVGAGI. CDR3 size: 15 residues. The V and J ends lost 2 bases and 2 bases respectively, with 11 bases between them. CDR3 in amino acids: CASSYGTFDTDTQYF. The DNA for the CDR3 is TGTGCCAGCAGTTACGGGACATTCGACACAGATACGCAGTATTTT.

This sequence joins TRBV5-1 and TRBJ2-1, with TRBD1 identical over 10 bases. V was pared by 4 bases and J by 3 bases, with 4 bases of the junction left unmatched. The CDR3 extends over 15 amino acids. CDR1 SGHRS and CDR2 YFSETQ come from the germline V gene. The CDR3 region is CASSQTGGDYNEQFF. Here the CDR3 DNA reads TGCGCCAGCAGCCAGACAGGGGGCGACTACAATGAGCAGTTCTTC.

V and J are TRBV2 and TRBJ1-5; TRBD1 is a possible D gene (5 bases). CDR1 and CDR2 from the germline V gene are SNHLY and FYNNEI. The CDR3 has 15 amino acids. V lost 8 bases and J lost 4, with 18 bases in between. The CDR3 DNA reads as TGTGCCAGCGAAAGGGTCAGGGTGGAAAATCAGCCCCAGCATTTT. This codes for CASERVRVENQPQHF. Supplemented by reference TRBV2 and TRBJ1-5, the full variable domain reads EPEVTQTPSHQVTQMGQEVILRCVPISNHLYFYWYRQILGQKVEFLVSFYNNEISEKSEIFDDQFSVERPDGSNFTLKIRSTKLEDSAMYFCASERVRVENQPQHFGDGTRLSIL.

For this clone: The sample holds other DNA sequences that translate to the same CDR3. The J gene is TRBJ2-7, the V gene TRBV14; D call uncertain. This CDR3 has 13 residues. V was cut by 1 base and J by 1 base, with 5 bases left in between. Per the germline V gene, CDR1 is SGHDN and CDR2 is FVKESK. CDR3 in DNA: TGTGCCAGCAGCCAAGGAGATTCCTACGAGCAGTACTTC. Translating gives CASSQGDSYEQYF.

The DNA of the CDR3 is TGCGCCAGCAGCCAAGAATCAAGCTTCTTCTACAATGAGCAGTTCTTC. It is translated as CASSQESSFFYNEQFF. This chain links TRBV4-3 with TRBJ2-1, with D uncertain. From germline, CDR1 is LGHNA and CDR2 YSLEER. V shed 0 bases and J shed 3 bases, with 12 bases lying between them. The CDR3 totals 16 residues.

The rearrangement uses TRBV27 and TRBJ1-1; maybe TRBD1 (5 bases). V was trimmed by 2 bases and J by 8 bases, leaving 9 bases between them. The germline V gene encodes CDR1 MNHEY and CDR2 SMNVEV (reference sequence). The CDR3 spans 12 residues. The CDR3 coding sequence is TGTGCCAGCAGTTTACGGGCAGGGGAAGCTTTCTTT. This codes for CASSLRAGEAFF.

This chain connects TRBV2 to TRBJ2-3; D call uncertain. The CDR3 covers 10 residues. The V gene's germline CDR1 is SNHLY and CDR2 FYNNEI. V was trimmed by 10 bases and J by 3 bases, leaving 5 bases between them. The CDR3 loop is CAISTDTQYF. CDR3 DNA: TGTGCCATCTCTACAGATACGCAGTATTTT.

V is TRBV7-9 and J is TRBJ2-5, with TRBD2 as a possible D gene (5 bases). The CDR3 runs 12 residues. With 6 bases removed from V and 3 bases from J, the gap between germline ends came to 8 bases. Per the germline V gene, CDR1 is SEHNR and CDR2 is FQNEAQ (reference sequence). In DNA form, the CDR3 reads TGTGCCAGCAGACTAGTCGAAGAGACCCAGTACTTC. It codes for CASRLVEETQYF.

The V gene is TRBV10-3, the J gene TRBJ2-7, with 12 bases that match TRBD1. The CDR3 is made up of 15 amino acids. Germline CDR1 reads ENHRY; CDR2 reads SYGVKD. J was trimmed by 5 bases and V by 5 bases; bases with no gene match: 7. Here the CDR3 DNA reads TGTGCCATCAGTCCGGATGGGACAGGGGGCAACGAGCAGTACTTC. Protein product: CAISPDGTGGNEQYF.

V gene TRBV4-1 combines with J gene TRBJ2-5; TRBD2 might be the D (6 bases). The ends were cut back, 0 bases at V and 4 bases at J, with 18 bases in the middle. Germline-derived CDR1 and CDR2 are MGHRA and YSYEKL. The CDR3 has 17 residues. The CDR3 reads CASSQDPMEGDGETQYF. In DNA, the CDR3 is TGCGCCAGCAGCCAAGATCCCATGGAGGGCGATGGAGAGACCCAGTACTTC.

The V and J genes are TRBV2 and TRBJ2-5; 7 bases fit TRBD1. Per the germline V gene, CDR1 is SNHLY and CDR2 is FYNNEI. After removal of 6 bases from V and 4 bases from J, the junction contained 14 bases not matched to a gene. The CDR3 totals 16 residues. Here the CDR3 reads CASRENRGQRSETQYF. As DNA, the CDR3 is TGTGCCAGCAGGGAGAACAGGGGCCAGAGGTCAGAGACCCAGTACTTC. Full variable domain (rest looked up from reference TRBV2 and TRBJ2-5): EPEVTQTPSHQVTQMGQEVILRCVPISNHLYFYWYRQILGQKVEFLVSFYNNEISEKSEIFDDQFSVERPDGSNFTLKIRSTKLEDSAMYFCASRENRGQRSETQYFGPGTRLLVL.

The chain has TRBV2 and TRBJ1-1; 8 positions match TRBD1. Per the germline V gene, CDR1 is SNHLY and CDR2 is FYNNEI. J lost 6 bases, V lost 6 bases, and 12 bases had no gene match. This CDR3 is built from 15 residues. The CDR3 here is CASRMTGDSVSEAFF. CDR3 coding DNA: TGTGCCAGCAGGATGACAGGGGACTCGGTGTCTGAAGCTTTCTTT.

Turning to this clone: Additional DNA sequences in this sample encode the identical CDR3. This rearrangement joins TRBV5-1 to TRBJ2-7; D is ambiguous. The CDR3 covers 13 residues. Germline V CDR1 and CDR2: SGHRS, YFSETQ. V was clipped by 0 bases and J by 4 bases, with 8 bases between them. DNA of the CDR3: TGCGCCAGCAGCTTGGGGCCCTTGTACGAGCAGTACTTC. Protein: CASSLGPLYEQYF.

The gene calls are TRBV27 and TRBJ2-1; D might be TRBD1 or TRBD2, each matching 5 bases. V shed 2 bases and J shed 3 bases, with 20 bases lying between them. In germline, CDR1 is MNHEY, CDR2 SMNVEV (reference sequence). CDR3 size: 18 residues. Written as DNA, the CDR3 is TGTGCCAGCAGTTTAATCCCCAACCGGGACCGAGACTACAATGAGCAGTTCTTC. Protein: CASSLIPNRDRDYNEQFF.

The chain employs TRBV2 and TRBJ2-1; 12 positions agree with TRBD1. V lost 7 bases to trimming and J lost 8 bases; unmatched junction nucleotides: 3. Looked up from germline, CDR1 is SNHLY and CDR2 is FYNNEI. This CDR3 region has 13 residues. The DNA for the CDR3 is TGTGCCAGCATGGGACAGGGGGCCCATGAGCAGTTCTTC. It encodes CASMGQGAHEQFF.

J is TRBJ2-1 and V is TRBV9; D is unresolved. Trimming cost V 3 bases and J 2 bases, with 12 bases left between them. CDR3 size: 15 residues. Germline V gives CDR1 SGDLS, CDR2 YYNGEE. CDR3 amino acids: CASSATIRAYNEQFF. The CDR3 coding sequence is TGTGCCAGCAGCGCGACCATAAGGGCCTACAATGAGCAGTTCTTC.

The sample holds a few counts of this clone. The rearrangement uses TRBV27 and TRBJ2-7; TRBD1 matches 9 bases. This CDR3 contains 14 residues. Germline trimming cut 4 bases from V and 7 bases from J; bases unmatched to any gene: 8. Germline CDR1 and CDR2: MNHEY and SMNVEV (reference sequence). CDR3 in DNA: TGTGCCAGCAGTTCCGGGACAGGGAACGGGGAGCAGTACTTC. This encodes CASSSGTGNGEQYF.

The J gene is TRBJ2-2, the V gene TRBV7-9; no reliable D call. CDR1 SEHNR and CDR2 FQNEAQ come from the germline V gene (reference sequence). Between the trimmed V and J ends, which lost 5 bases and 4 bases, there was a span of 11 bases. This CDR3 is 14 amino acids long. The CDR3 reads CASSHPQSTGELFF. CDR3 sequence (DNA): TGTGCCAGCAGCCACCCCCAGAGCACCGGGGAGCTGTTTTTT.

The chain is built from TRBV29-1 and TRBJ1-2; 7 bases are a match to TRBD1. The CDR3 sequence is 15 residues long. Germline V gene sequence: CDR1 SQVTM, CDR2 ANQGSEA. The trim removed 6 bases at V and 6 bases at J, leaving 16 bases unmatched. This CDR3 is CSVPTGTAALDGYTF. The CDR3 nucleotides read TGCAGCGTCCCGACCGGGACAGCGGCCCTTGATGGCTACACCTTC. Full variable domain (outside the CDR3, taken from reference TRBV29-1 and TRBJ1-2): SAVISQKPSRDICQRGTSLTIQCQVDSQVTMMFWYRQQPGQSLTLIATANQGSEATYESGFVIDKFPISRPNLTFSTLTVSNMSPEDSSIYLCSVPTGTAALDGYTFGSGTRLTVV.

This chain uses TRBV30 with TRBJ1-5; 8 positions match TRBD1. CDR1 is GTSNPN and CDR2 is SVGIG in the germline V gene (reference sequence). CDR3 length: 14 residues. Losses at the gene ends were 2 bases for V and 3 bases for J; bases not matched to a gene: 3. As DNA, the CDR3 is TGTGCCTGGAGTATGGGACAGGCCAATCAGCCCCAGCATTTT. It codes for CAWSMGQANQPQHF.

The rearrangement links TRBV11-1 to TRBJ2-5, with 14 bases matching TRBD2. The germline V gene has CDR1 SGHAT and CDR2 FQDESV (reference sequence). The CDR3 has 17 residues. V was pared by 2 bases and J by 5 bases, with 7 bases of the junction left unmatched. CDR3 in DNA: TGTGCCAGCAGCTTAAGCGGACTAGCGGGGGGCGGGGAGACCCAGTACTTC. This encodes CASSLSGLAGGGETQYF.

V gene TRBV7-2 combines with J gene TRBJ2-2; D is ambiguous. Germline V gene lookup returns CDR1 SGHTA and CDR2 FQGNSA. The V end lost 3 bases, the J end lost 6 bases, and 14 bases lay between the germline ends. CDR3 size: 15 residues. DNA for the CDR3: TGTGCCAGCAGCTTCGGCTTGGCAAACGCCGGGGAGCTGTTTTTT. This sequence encodes CASSFGLANAGELFF.